The 21 T cell receptor beta chains reported below all come from one sample, sequenced in a study of blood T cell repertoires in COVID-19. Sequencing was performed with immunoSEQ multiplex PCR; in TCRdb, only in-frame clones are kept and a portion is missing. This sample carries 330,000 or so clones, 87% of them seen once, and the ten largest clones take roughly 9.9%. Sequencing was carried out using peripheral blood. These receptors all stem from a man in his thirties or forties with COVID-19, enrolled during active disease.

This clone appeared a few times. The chain couples TRBV4-1 to TRBJ2-4; weak D call: TRBD1 (6 bases). V was shortened by 4 bases and J by 0 bases, with 16 bases between the two germline ends. The CDR3 is 17 residues long. CDR1 MGHRA and CDR2 YSYEKL come from the germline V gene. As DNA, the CDR3 is TGCGCCAGCAGCCCGGCCCGGGACACCCTAGCCAAAAACATTCAGTACTTC. Its protein product is CASSPARDTLAKNIQYF.

A few counts support this clone. The J gene is TRBJ2-1, the V gene TRBV24-1; a weak D match, TRBD2 (6 bases). The CDR3 loop spans 16 amino acids. V dropped 3 bases and J dropped 1 base, with 12 bases sitting between them. The germline gives CDR1 KGHDR, CDR2 SFDVKD. For the CDR3, the DNA is TGTGCCACCAGTGATGGGTATAGCGGTTCCTACAATGAGCAGTTCTTC. Amino acid sequence: CATSDGYSGSYNEQFF.

J is TRBJ2-3 and V is TRBV6-4; 9 nucleotides align to TRBD2. Per germline, CDR1 MRHNA and CDR2 SNTAGT. V was clipped by 4 bases and J by 1 base; unmatched bases: 0. This CDR3 is 14 amino acids long. The CDR3 loop is CASSASGGTDTQYF. The CDR3, as DNA: TGTGCCAGCAGTGCTAGCGGGGGCACAGATACGCAGTATTTT.

The genes are TRBV5-1 and TRBJ2-2; maybe TRBD2 (6 bases). CDR1 SGHRS and CDR2 YFSETQ come from the germline V gene. V lost 2 bases and J 6 bases, leaving 17 bases between the germline ends. The CDR3 sequence is 16 residues long. The CDR3 nucleotides read TGCGCCAGCAGCTTCACCATTCAGGGAGGTCCCGGGGAGCTGTTTTTT. It is translated as CASSFTIQGGPGELFF.

In its sample, this clone was seen a few times. This chain links TRBV24-1 with TRBJ1-2, with TRBD1 matching over 12 bases. Per the germline V gene, CDR1 is KGHDR and CDR2 is SFDVKD. The CDR3 has 14 amino acids. With V trimmed by 12 bases and J by 6 bases, 10 bases remained unmatched. CDR3 in DNA: TGTGCCCGCAACGTCCGGGACAGGGGGCATGGCTACACCTTC. Amino acid sequence: CARNVRDRGHGYTF.

The V and J genes are TRBV15 and TRBJ1-6; D remains unclear. Trimming took off 8 bases at V and 2 bases at J, with 7 bases between the two ends. Per the germline V gene, CDR1 is LNHNV and CDR2 is YYDKDF (reference sequence). The CDR3 is made up of 13 amino acids. The CDR3 DNA reads as TGTGCCACCCACGGGACCTATAATTCACCCCTCCACTTT. Translated: CATHGTYNSPLHF.

The chain couples TRBV19 to TRBJ1-5, with TRBD1 matching over 8 bases. V lost 5 bases and J lost 6; bases outside the gene matches: 6. The CDR3 is made up of 14 amino acids. From germline, CDR1 is LNHDA and CDR2 SQIVND (reference sequence). CDR3 DNA sequence: TGTGCCAGTAGTTTAACAGGGGGTGGTCAGCCCCAGCATTTT. Its translation: CASSLTGGGQPQHF.

This clone appeared a single time. This chain links TRBV4-3 with TRBJ2-1; possibly TRBD2 for D (5 bases). Germline CDR1 reads LGHNA; CDR2 reads YSLEER. The CDR3 is 17 amino acids. The V gene lost 0 bases and the J gene lost 7 bases, with 19 bases spanning the gap. The CDR3: CASSQDAGYVISNEQFF. CDR3 sequence (DNA): TGCGCCAGCAGCCAAGATGCGGGCTACGTGATTTCTAATGAGCAGTTCTTC.

This chain links TRBV7-2 with TRBJ1-6, with TRBD1 matching 8 bases. The CDR3 spans 15 residues. With 1 base clipped from V and 8 bases from J, the junction kept 4 bases outside the gene matches. CDR1 SGHTA and CDR2 FQGNSA come from the germline V gene. For the CDR3, the DNA is TGTGCCAGCAGCTTAGGAAGGGACAGGCATTCACCCCTCCACTTT. This encodes CASSLGRDRHSPLHF. Using reference TRBV7-2 and TRBJ1-6 for the parts outside the CDR3, the full variable domain is GAGVSQSPSNKVTEKGKDVELRCDPISGHTALYWYRQSLGQGLEFLIYFQGNSAPDKSGLPSDRFSAERTGGSVSTLTIQRTQQEDSAVYLCASSLGRDRHSPLHFGNGTRLTVT.

This rearrangement joins TRBV6-2 or TRBV6-3 to TRBJ1-1; no definite D call. CDR3 length equals 13 residues. Deletions cut 6 bases from V and 1 base from J, with 9 bases between. CDR1 MNHEY and CDR2 SVGEGT come from the germline V gene. DNA for the CDR3: TGTGCCAGCAGCAACCCCGGGAACACTGAAGCTTTCTTT. Translated, it gives CASSNPGNTEAFF.

This chain uses TRBV7-2 with TRBJ2-5; D might be TRBD1 (6 bases). Germline values: CDR1 SGHTA, CDR2 FQGNSA. This CDR3 region has 15 residues. The V end lost 5 bases, the J end lost 3 bases, and 16 bases lay between the germline ends. CDR3 sequence: CASSPRTAYKETQYF. The CDR3 nucleotides read TGTGCCAGCAGCCCCCGGACAGCGTATAAAGAGACCCAGTACTTC.

V usage is TRBV24-1 and J usage is TRBJ2-3; 8 bases match TRBD1. V was pared by 10 bases and J by 2 bases, with 7 bases of the junction left unmatched. This CDR3 has 14 residues. Germline CDR1 reads KGHDR; CDR2 reads SFDVKD. The DNA for the CDR3 is TGTGCCACAGGGGACAGGACTACCACAGATACGCAGTATTTT. Protein sequence: CATGDRTTTDTQYF.

This sequence joins TRBV5-1 and TRBJ2-2; 10 bases match TRBD2. Trimming cost V 8 bases and J 5 bases; bases outside gene matches: 9. Germline values: CDR1 SGHRS, CDR2 YFSETQ. The CDR3 is 15 residues long. Here the CDR3 reads CASNIAGGQTGELFF. CDR3 in DNA: TGCGCCAGTAATATAGCGGGGGGCCAAACCGGGGAGCTGTTTTTT.

This chain connects TRBV3-1 (or the pseudogene TRBV3-2) to TRBJ2-7; no firm D call. Trimming removed 2 bases from V and 3 bases from J, with 8 bases in between. The CDR3 length is 13 residues. Germline V lookup: CDR1 LGHDT, CDR2 YNNKEL (reference sequence). This chain's CDR3 is CASSQKQCYEQYF. CDR3 DNA sequence: TGTGCCAGCAGCCAAAAACAGTGCTACGAGCAGTACTTC.

CDR3 in DNA: TGTGCCAGCAGCGCGACCCCAGGGGAAGGCAAAAACATTCAGTACTTC. Residues: CASSATPGEGKNIQYF. This rearrangement joins TRBV7-9 to TRBJ2-4; D might be TRBD1 (6 bases). CDR1 is SEHNR, CDR2 FQNEAQ, per germline (reference sequence). The ends were cut back, 5 bases at V and 3 bases at J, with 17 bases in the middle. This CDR3 spans 16 amino acids.

V usage is TRBV5-6 and J usage is TRBJ2-2; 13 bases map to TRBD2. V was clipped by 5 bases and J by 7 bases; unmatched bases: 11. CDR3 length: 17 residues. Germline lookup yields CDR1 SGHDT and CDR2 YYEEEE. The CDR3 nucleotides are TGTGCCAGCAGTTCCGCGGGGACTAGCGGGATGTTCGGGGAGCTGTTTTTT. This encodes CASSSAGTSGMFGELFF.

Written as DNA, the CDR3 is TGTGCCAGCAGCTTAGACGGGGATTGGTCAGATACGCAGTATTTT. Its protein is CASSLDGDWSDTQYF. This sequence joins TRBV7-3 and TRBJ2-3, with D maybe TRBD2 (5 bases). The germline V gene encodes CDR1 SGHTA and CDR2 FQGTGA. The CDR3 contains 15 residues. V was pared by 2 bases and J by 4 bases, with 13 bases between.

This rearrangement joins TRBV10-3 to TRBJ2-7; D ambiguous. Trimming removed 0 bases from V and 12 bases from J, with 12 bases in between. Germline V lookup: CDR1 ENHRY, CDR2 SYGVKD. This CDR3 contains 12 residues. CDR3 nucleotides: TGTGCCATCAGTGAGTCGACGGATAGCAGGTACTTC. Translation: CAISESTDSRYF.

This chain connects TRBV29-1 to TRBJ2-7; TRBD2 matches at 9 bases. Trimming at V came to 7 bases and at J to 2 bases, leaving 9 bases not matched to a gene. CDR3 size: 14 residues. Germline loops: CDR1 SQVTM, CDR2 ANQGSEA. CDR3 in DNA: TGCAGCGCGGGAGGGCTAGCGGGACCCTACGAGCAGTACTTC. Translated: CSAGGLAGPYEQYF.

The chain carries TRBV6-5 and TRBJ2-1; D not certain. The germline gives CDR1 MNHEY, CDR2 SVGAGI. The CDR3 sequence is 12 residues long. The ends were cut back, 2 bases at V and 9 bases at J, with 8 bases in the middle. In DNA, the CDR3 is TGTGCCAGCAGTTACGCTTCGGGTGAGCAGTTCTTC. It yields the protein CASSYASGEQFF.

V is TRBV3-1 (or the pseudogene TRBV3-2) and J is TRBJ2-2, with 11 bases fitting TRBD2. Trimming at V came to 0 bases and at J to 3 bases, leaving 3 bases not matched to a gene. Germline CDR1 and CDR2: LGHDT and YNNKEL (reference sequence). The CDR3 is made up of 17 amino acids. The DNA for the CDR3 is TGTGCCAGCAGCCAAGATACTAGCGGGGGTTACACCGGGGAGCTGTTTTTT. Its protein product is CASSQDTSGGYTGELFF.